One sample yielded the 30 T cell receptor beta chains listed below, sequenced in a study of blood T cell repertoires in COVID-19. Sequencing used immunoSEQ multiplex PCR; TCRdb keeps in-frame clones, though not all of them. Of around 280,000 clones listed, roughly 87% were seen once; the top ten hold about 2.2%. Input material: peripheral blood. These receptors came from a woman aged 50 to 65 who had recovered from COVID-19.

In the case of this clone: Other DNA sequences in this sample translate to the same CDR3. The V call is TRBV2, the J call TRBJ1-2, with TRBD1 as a possible D gene (5 bases). The CDR3 extends over 13 amino acids. The V end was cut by 2 bases, the J end by 4 bases, with 8 bases between. CDR1 and CDR2 (germline): SNHLY, FYNNEI. The CDR3 loop is CASSEPGFYGYTF. In DNA, the CDR3 is TGTGCCAGCAGTGAACCAGGGTTCTATGGCTACACCTTC. The full variable domain, with the rest looked up from reference TRBV2 and TRBJ1-2, is EPEVTQTPSHQVTQMGQEVILRCVPISNHLYFYWYRQILGQKVEFLVSFYNNEISEKSEIFDDQFSVERPDGSNFTLKIRSTKLEDSAMYFCASSEPGFYGYTFGSGTRLTVV.

The V gene is TRBV27, the J gene TRBJ1-1; TRBD1 is a possible D gene (5 bases). Deletions cut 5 bases from V and 3 bases from J, with 13 bases between. CDR3 length: 14 residues. Germline values: CDR1 MNHEY, CDR2 SMNVEV (reference sequence). The CDR3 DNA reads as TGTGCCAGCAGTGACCGCAGGGAGGACACTGAAGCTTTCTTT. This sequence encodes CASSDRREDTEAFF.

The chain joins TRBV4-1 to TRBJ2-1; 11 bases match TRBD1. Trimming removed 7 bases from V and 3 bases from J; junction bases left unmatched: 8. The CDR3 loop spans 16 amino acids. Germline V gives CDR1 MGHRA, CDR2 YSYEKL. Here the CDR3 DNA reads TGCGCCAGCATGTTGATAGGGACAGGGGGCTACAATGAGCAGTTCTTC. Its translation is CASMLIGTGGYNEQFF.

This chain connects TRBV7-2 to TRBJ2-3; no definite D call. The CDR3 covers 14 residues. Between the trimmed V and J ends, which lost 1 base and 0 bases, there was a span of 5 bases. Germline CDR1 and CDR2: SGHTA and FQGNSA. DNA of the CDR3: TGTGCCAGCAGCTTAGGCCAGAGCACAGATACGCAGTATTTT. Protein sequence: CASSLGQSTDTQYF.

The chain is built from TRBV21-1 and TRBJ1-6. TRBV21-1 is deemed a pseudogene. The CDR3 covers 17 residues. DNA for the CDR3: TGTGCCAGCAGCAAAAAACGGGGGATGGGCCATAATTCACCCCTCCACTTT. Its translation: CASSKKRGMGHNSPLHF.

This chain uses TRBV2 with TRBJ1-5; 7 bases agree with TRBD1. This CDR3 comprises 14 residues. V lost 3 bases to trimming and J lost 4 bases; unmatched junction nucleotides: 3. Germline assignment: CDR1 SNHLY and CDR2 FYNNEI. CDR3: CASSDYRGNQPQHF. CDR3 DNA: TGTGCCAGCAGTGATTACAGGGGTAATCAGCCCCAGCATTTT.

V is TRBV29-1 and J is TRBJ1-1; D perhaps matches TRBD1 (6 bases). V lost 7 bases, J lost 3 bases, and 15 bases lay in between. Germline V gene data show CDR1 as SQVTM and CDR2 as ANQGSEA. CDR3 size: 13 residues. The CDR3 DNA reads as TGCAGCGCCCGGACAGCTTCTTACACTGAAGCTTTCTTT. The encoded protein is CSARTASYTEAFF. Full variable domain (remainder filled in from reference TRBV29-1 and TRBJ1-1): SAVISQKPSRDICQRGTSLTIQCQVDSQVTMMFWYRQQPGQSLTLIATANQGSEATYESGFVIDKFPISRPNLTFSTLTVSNMSPEDSSIYLCSARTASYTEAFFGQGTRLTVV.

The V gene is TRBV4-2, the J gene TRBJ2-3; 7 bases map to TRBD2. The CDR3 runs to 18 residues. V trimming: 1 base; J trimming: 3 bases; junction bases outside the gene matches: 13. Germline CDR1 is LGHNA and CDR2 is YNFKEQ. CDR3 sequence reads: CASSQAILWREPTDTQYF. The CDR3 coding sequence is TGTGCCAGCAGCCAAGCCATCCTGTGGCGGGAGCCAACAGATACGCAGTATTTT.

V usage is TRBV2 and J usage is TRBJ1-1, with TRBD1 matching 7 bases. The germline gives CDR1 SNHLY, CDR2 FYNNEI. This CDR3 spans 11 amino acids. CDR3 nucleotide sequence: TGTGCAAGAACAGGGGATGCTGAAGCTTTCTTT. Residues: CARTGDAEAFF. Filled out from reference TRBV2 and TRBJ1-1, the complete variable domain reads EPEVTQTPSHQVTQMGQEVILRCVPISNHLYFYWYRQILGQKVEFLVSFYNNEISEKSEIFDDQFSVERPDGSNFTLKIRSTKLEDSAMYFCARTGDAEAFFGQGTRLTVV.

This sequence joins TRBV7-9 and TRBJ1-2; tentatively, D is TRBD1 (5 bases). This CDR3 has 17 residues. V lost 5 bases and J lost 0, with 19 bases in between. Looked up from germline, CDR1 is SEHNR and CDR2 is FQNEAQ (reference sequence). The CDR3 sequence is CASSLVQDPIANYGYTF. CDR3 DNA sequence: TGTGCCAGCAGCCTCGTACAGGACCCGATAGCTAACTATGGCTACACCTTC.

The genes are TRBV18 and TRBJ1-3, with TRBD1 matching 7 bases. After removal of 3 bases from V and 1 base from J, the junction contained 3 bases not matched to a gene. The CDR3 totals 15 residues. Germline V lookup: CDR1 KGHSH, CDR2 LQKENI. The CDR3 DNA reads TGTGCCAGCTCACCCTTGGGACAGTCTGGAAACACCATATATTTT. Residues: CASSPLGQSGNTIYF.

The chain links TRBV9 to TRBJ2-2; D uncertain. Germline V gene sequence: CDR1 SGDLS, CDR2 YYNGEE. V lost 0 bases, J lost 4 bases, and 13 bases lay in between. There are 16 residues in the CDR3. CDR3 protein: CASSVGSLHPTGELFF. CDR3 DNA: TGTGCCAGCAGCGTAGGAAGCCTCCATCCCACCGGGGAGCTGTTTTTT.

CDR3 bases: TGTGCCAGCAGCTCTTACAATCAGCCCCAGCATTTT. It codes for CASSSYNQPQHF. V usage is TRBV7-2 and J usage is TRBJ1-5; D is unclear. Trimming removed 4 bases from V and 3 bases from J, with 4 bases in between. The CDR3 spans 12 residues. CDR1 is SGHTA, CDR2 FQGNSA, per germline.

The rearrangement joins TRBV6-1 to TRBJ2-7; 7 bases fit TRBD1. This CDR3 is 15 amino acids long. Germline V CDR1 and CDR2: MNHNS, SASEGT. V was clipped by 2 bases and J by 2 bases; unmatched bases: 6. The CDR3 DNA is TGTGCCAGCAGTGAACCGACAGGGACCACCTACGAGCAGTACTTC. Protein sequence: CASSEPTGTTYEQYF.

The rearrangement links TRBV10-3 to TRBJ1-2; D is possibly TRBD1 (6 bases). The germline V gene encodes CDR1 ENHRY and CDR2 SYGVKD. This CDR3 spans 12 amino acids. V lost 10 bases and J 8 bases, leaving 17 bases between the germline ends. CDR3 DNA: TGTGCCACCGAAAGGGGGTCCGGAGGCTACACCTTC. Residues: CATERGSGGYTF.

The CDR3 DNA reads as TGTGCCAGCAGAACTTTCCCGGGGGTGATGGACACTGAAGCTTTCTTT. Its protein is CASRTFPGVMDTEAFF. The chain combines TRBV28 with TRBJ1-1; maybe TRBD1 (5 bases). V shed 6 bases and J shed 3 bases, with 20 bases lying between them. Germline V gene lookup returns CDR1 MDHEN and CDR2 SYDVKM. The CDR3 consists of 16 residues.

J is TRBJ2-3 and V is TRBV7-6; TRBD2 aligns across 10 bases. CDR3 size: 15 residues. CDR1 is SGHVS, CDR2 FNYEAQ, per germline. The V segment lost 2 bases and the J segment 2 bases; nucleotides outside the gene matches: 1. The CDR3 DNA is TGTGCCAGCAGCTTAACTAGCGGGGCCACAGATACGCAGTATTTT. Translating it yields CASSLTSGATDTQYF.

J is TRBJ1-3 and V is TRBV5-6; no clear D. The CDR3 is 14 amino acids. The germline V gene has CDR1 SGHDT and CDR2 YYEEEE. V dropped 3 bases and J dropped 0 bases, with 7 bases sitting between them. CDR3 bases: TGTGCCAGCAGCTGGGGAGACTCTGGAAACACCATATATTTT. Translated: CASSWGDSGNTIYF.

The gene calls are TRBV4-3 and TRBJ1-2, with D perhaps matching TRBD1 (6 bases). The CDR3 runs 15 residues. Germline V gene lookup returns CDR1 LGHNA and CDR2 YSLEER. The V gene lost 2 bases and the J gene lost 2 bases, with 12 bases spanning the gap. CDR3 loop: CASSQSPQGNYGYTF. In DNA, the CDR3 is TGCGCCAGCAGCCAATCCCCACAGGGAAACTATGGCTACACCTTC.

The chain combines TRBV7-2 with TRBJ2-1; possible D gene TRBD2, 5 bases. The CDR3 runs to 16 residues. The germline gives CDR1 SGHTA, CDR2 FQGNSA. Trimming took 0 bases from V and 2 from J, leaving 11 bases between them. DNA of the CDR3: TGTGCCAGCAGCTTAGCGGGAGACTACCCCTACAATGAGCAGTTCTTC. Its protein is CASSLAGDYPYNEQFF.

The V call is TRBV28, the J call TRBJ2-1, with 7 nucleotides matching TRBD2. V lost 5 bases, J lost 13 bases, and 5 bases stayed unmatched. There are 11 residues in the CDR3. Per germline, CDR1 MDHEN and CDR2 SYDVKM. The CDR3 is CASSETSRQFF. CDR3 bases: TGTGCCAGCAGTGAGACTAGCCGTCAGTTCTTC.

The V gene is TRBV7-9, the J gene TRBJ1-2, with 8 bases matching TRBD1. This CDR3 comprises 14 residues. The germline gives CDR1 SEHNR, CDR2 FQNEAQ (reference sequence). V dropped 2 bases and J dropped 6; count of bases not matched to a gene: 5. The CDR3 region is CASSLNNRGDGYTF. CDR3 DNA sequence: TGTGCCAGCAGCTTAAACAACAGGGGGGATGGCTACACCTTC. Full variable domain (missing parts from reference TRBV7-9 and TRBJ1-2): DTGVSQNPRHKITKRGQNVTFRCDPISEHNRLYWYRQTLGQGPEFLTYFQNEAQLEKSRLLSDRFSAERPKGSFSTLEIQRTEQGDSAMYLCASSLNNRGDGYTFGSGTRLTVV.

The chain has TRBV19 and TRBJ2-5, with D perhaps matching TRBD1 (5 bases). Germline V gene data show CDR1 as LNHDA and CDR2 as SQIVND (reference sequence). The ends were cut back, 5 bases at V and 5 bases at J, with 12 bases in the middle. This CDR3 region has 13 residues. The CDR3 reads CASSSQGGETQYF. The DNA for the CDR3 is TGTGCCAGTAGTTCCCAGGGTGGCGAGACCCAGTACTTC.

CDR3 nucleotide sequence: TGTGCCTGGAGTCGACAGGGGGCGCAAGGCTACACCTTC. Its protein is CAWSRQGAQGYTF. The chain combines TRBV30 with TRBJ1-2; 10 bases align to TRBD1. The CDR3 has 13 residues. With V trimmed by 2 bases and J by 8 bases, 5 bases remained unmatched. The V gene's germline CDR1 is GTSNPN and CDR2 SVGIG (reference sequence). Complete variable domain (other parts from reference TRBV30 and TRBJ1-2): SQTIHQWPATLVQPVGSPLSLECTVEGTSNPNLYWYRQAAGRGLQLLFYSVGIGQISSEVPQNLSASRPQDRQFILSSKKLLLSDSGFYLCAWSRQGAQGYTFGSGTRLTVV.

The rearrangement links TRBV6-5 to TRBJ1-6; the D gene is possibly TRBD1 (6 bases). The CDR3 runs 14 residues. Trimming stripped 10 bases from V and 9 bases from J, with 19 bases between. Per germline, CDR1 MNHEY and CDR2 SVGAGI. CDR3 region: CAIAPQGYRSPLHF. The CDR3 DNA follows: TGTGCCATAGCTCCCCAGGGGTATCGTTCACCCCTCCACTTT.

The chain links TRBV30 to TRBJ2-3, with 7 nucleotides matching TRBD2. Germline assignment: CDR1 GTSNPN and CDR2 SVGIG (reference sequence). The CDR3 contains 13 residues. V was pared by 5 bases and J by 3 bases, with 5 bases of the junction left unmatched. The CDR3 DNA sequence: TGTGCCTGGGGCGCTAGCGGTACAGATACGCAGTATTTT. It encodes CAWGASGTDTQYF.

V gene TRBV5-4 combines with J gene TRBJ2-5, with TRBD1 matching 10 bases. Germline CDR1 reads SGHNT; CDR2 reads YYREEE (reference sequence). V trimming: 2 bases; J trimming: 5 bases; junction bases outside the gene matches: 6. This CDR3 region has 15 residues. DNA for the CDR3: TGTGCCAGCAGCTTAACCGGGACAGGGGTGGAGACCCAGTACTTC. Its protein product is CASSLTGTGVETQYF.

This clone was seen a few times. The chain recombines TRBV5-1 with TRBJ1-1; the match to TRBD1 covers 7 bases. CDR3 length: 13 amino acids. The junction had 3 bases not matched to a gene; V was cut back by 4 bases and J by 3 bases. CDR1 SGHRS and CDR2 YFSETQ come from the germline V gene. In DNA, the CDR3 is TGCGCCAGCAGCCGCACAGGGGACACTGAAGCTTTCTTT. Translation: CASSRTGDTEAFF.

This clone was recorded a few times. The chain joins TRBV7-6 to TRBJ2-7; 7 bases agree with TRBD2. The junction had 8 bases not matched to a gene; V was cut back by 1 base and J by 2 bases. CDR1 and CDR2 (germline): SGHVS, FNYEAQ. The CDR3 consists of 16 residues. The chain's CDR3 is CASSLGKLAPPYEQYF. CDR3 bases: TGTGCCAGCAGCTTAGGGAAACTAGCGCCTCCCTACGAGCAGTACTTC.

The chain is built from TRBV29-1 and TRBJ2-1; maybe TRBD1 (6 bases). The CDR3 extends over 13 amino acids. Trimming left V 2 bases short and J 12 bases short, with 17 bases between. The germline V gene has CDR1 SQVTM and CDR2 ANQGSEA. The DNA for the CDR3 is TGCAGCGTTGAAATAGCAGGGGATGATGGGCAGTTCTTC. Its protein product is CSVEIAGDDGQFF.